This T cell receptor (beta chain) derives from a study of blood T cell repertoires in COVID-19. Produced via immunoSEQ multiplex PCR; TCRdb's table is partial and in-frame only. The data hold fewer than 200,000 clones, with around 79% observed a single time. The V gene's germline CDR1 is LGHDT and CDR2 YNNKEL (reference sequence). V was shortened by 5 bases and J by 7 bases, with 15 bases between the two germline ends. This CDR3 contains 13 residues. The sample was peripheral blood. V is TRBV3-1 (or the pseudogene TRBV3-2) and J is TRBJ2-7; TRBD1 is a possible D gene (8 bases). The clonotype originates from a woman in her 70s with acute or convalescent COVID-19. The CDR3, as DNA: TGTGCCAGCAGCAACACAGGGGGGGGAGAGCAGTACTTC. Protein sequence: CASSNTGGGEQYF.